This T cell receptor (beta chain) emerged from a study of OX40 agonist ivuxolimab in advanced cancers. On the study more broadly: A mean age of around 63 years, range roughly 23 to 85, was recorded, and 82.7% were male.

Study results and limitations: By week 6 at 0.1 to 3.0 mg/kg, blood CD4+ and CD8+ T cells had expanded clonally. Low normalized T-cell clonal expansion was additionally recorded for some nonresponders.

Profiled with immunoSEQ multiplex PCR; TCRdb holds only in-frame clones, not every one. Of roughly 79,000 clones listed, 85% to 95% are singletons. The CDR3 has 12 amino acids. Germline CDR1 and CDR2: MNHEY and SVGAGI. Trimming shortened V by 4 bases and J by 7 bases, and 8 bases separated the two germline ends. This clone is a singleton in its sample. Its antigen is not identified. This sequence was found in an adult with an advanced solid tumor such as melanoma, head and neck, liver or kidney cancer. The specimen was CD4+ or CD8+ T cells sorted from blood, collected in a trial of the OX40 agonist ivuxolimab. The chain links TRBV6-5 to TRBJ1-5; no clear D. CDR3 in DNA: TGTGCCAGCAGTTTCCCTGGACAGCCCCAGCATTTT. The encoded protein is CASSFPGQPQHF.